The 16 T cell receptor beta chains given below trace back to one sample, sequenced in a study of monozygotic twins with inflammatory bowel disease. TCRdb reanalyzed the 5' RACE reads and collapses them to one entry per CDR3 protein, without DNA. This sample's table has about 440,000 distinct CDR3 sequences. The specimen sequenced was blood. Receptors were obtained from a human donor with ulcerative colitis or Crohn's disease, or a healthy co-twin of an affected twin (not recorded which).

This sequence joins TRBV30 and TRBJ2-2. The CDR3 covers 13 residues. CDR1 GTSNPN and CDR2 SVGIG come from the germline V gene (reference sequence). CDR3: CAWSGQSTGELFF.

V and J are TRBV5-1 and TRBJ2-7; TCRdb lists TRBD1, though no DNA is available to test this call. Germline loops: CDR1 SGHRS, CDR2 YFSETQ. The CDR3 runs to 14 residues. The CDR3 here is CASRPGQGDHEQYF.

CDR3: CASSPKGTGVNEQYF. The chain joins TRBV18 to TRBJ2-7; TCRdb's D call, TRBD1, is unchecked because there is no DNA. Looked up from germline, CDR1 is KGHSH and CDR2 is LQKENI. The CDR3 is made up of 15 amino acids. The full variable domain, with the rest looked up from reference TRBV18 and TRBJ2-7, is NAGVMQNPRHLVRRRGQEARLRCSPMKGHSHVYWYRQLPEEGLKFMVYLQKENIIDESGMPKERFSAEFPKEGPSILRIQQVVRGDSAAYFCASSPKGTGVNEQYFGPGTRLTVT.

The chain uses TRBV5-1 and TRBJ2-5; the D gene TCRdb calls, TRBD1, cannot be checked with no DNA. Germline assignment: CDR1 SGHRS and CDR2 YFSETQ. This CDR3 has 13 amino acids. CDR3 amino acids: CASTGAAQETQYF. The full variable domain, completed using reference TRBV5-1 and TRBJ2-5, is KAGVTQTPRYLIKTRGQQVTLSCSPISGHRSVSWYQQTPGQGLQFLFEYFSETQRNKGNFPGRFSGRQFSNSRSEMNVSTLELGDSALYLCASTGAAQETQYFGPGTRLLVL.

V is TRBV7-9 and J is TRBJ2-1; TCRdb gives TRBD2 as the D gene, but with no DNA this cannot be confirmed. Per the germline V gene, CDR1 is SEHNR and CDR2 is FQNEAQ (reference sequence). The CDR3 consists of 17 residues. CDR3 amino acids: CASSPTMASGIYNEQFF.

The V and J genes are TRBV29-1 and TRBJ1-1. The germline CDR1 and CDR2 sequences are SQVTM and ANQGSEA. CDR3 size: 12 residues. CDR3 region: CSVGDWNTEAFF. Drawing the rest from reference TRBV29-1 and TRBJ1-1, the complete variable domain is SAVISQKPSRDICQRGTSLTIQCQVDSQVTMMFWYRQQPGQSLTLIATANQGSEATYESGFVIDKFPISRPNLTFSTLTVSNMSPEDSSIYLCSVGDWNTEAFFGQGTRLTVV.

This chain connects TRBV28 to TRBJ1-1; checking the TCRdb D call of TRBD1 is not possible without DNA. The germline CDR1 and CDR2 sequences are MDHEN and SYDVKM. The CDR3 runs 15 residues. CDR3 residues: CASSLSGQANTEAFF.

The gene calls are TRBV5-1 and TRBJ1-2; TCRdb proposes TRBD1, but this gene call is untestable without DNA. Germline V gives CDR1 SGHRS, CDR2 YFSETQ. The CDR3 totals 14 residues. The CDR3 spells CASSPGGANYGYTF.

The V and J genes are TRBV4-2 and TRBJ1-6; TCRdb gives TRBD1 as the D gene, but with no DNA this cannot be confirmed. This CDR3 contains 15 residues. The germline CDR1 and CDR2 sequences are LGHNA and YNFKEQ. The CDR3 region is CASTTTGGIYSPLHF.

The chain employs TRBV12-3 or TRBV12-4 and TRBJ2-5; no DNA is available, so the TRBD2 call from TCRdb remains unchecked. CDR3 length: 16 amino acids. The chain's CDR3 is CASSPSERIPQETQYF.

The CDR3 reads CASSLRQGAEAFF. The chain has TRBV12-3 or TRBV12-4 and TRBJ1-1; checking the TCRdb D call of TRBD1 is not possible without DNA. CDR3 size: 13 residues.

The V call is TRBV20-1, the J call TRBJ1-1. The CDR3 is 11 residues long. Per the germline V gene, CDR1 is DFQATT and CDR2 is SNEGSKA (reference sequence). The CDR3 loop is CSARVNTEAFF.

The genes are TRBV4-2 and TRBJ2-3. The CDR3 covers 13 residues. Germline V gene sequence: CDR1 LGHNA, CDR2 YNFKEQ. The CDR3 loop is CASSLKATDTQYF.

This chain connects TRBV21-1 to TRBJ1-2; TCRdb lists TRBD1, though no DNA is available to test this call. TRBV21-1 is deemed a pseudogene. This CDR3 region has 14 residues. CDR3 residues: CASSNSSPGYGYTF.

The rearrangement uses TRBV7-3 and TRBJ1-1. In germline, CDR1 is SGHTA, CDR2 FQGTGA. This CDR3 region has 13 residues. CDR3 in amino acids: CASSFWTNTEAFF.

The rearrangement uses TRBV7-9 and TRBJ1-1. This CDR3 comprises 15 residues. Germline V gives CDR1 SEHNR, CDR2 FQNEAQ (reference sequence). The CDR3 reads CASSSEWTVNTEAFF.